A single T cell receptor beta chain is shown here with its context. The identical CDR3 is also encoded by other nucleotide sequences in the sample. This sample is drawn from a study of blood T cell repertoires in COVID-19. This CDR3 is 15 amino acids long. V was clipped by 1 base and J by 5 bases; unmatched bases: 4. Germline V lookup: CDR1 LGHDT, CDR2 YNNKEL (reference sequence). Profiled with immunoSEQ multiplex PCR; TCRdb holds only in-frame clones, not every one. The data show around 140,000 clones, 81% seen once. The rearrangement uses TRBV3-1 (or the pseudogene TRBV3-2) and TRBJ2-5; 10 bases map to TRBD2. Sequences were obtained from peripheral blood. This TCR derives from a human donor in a cohort sampled during active COVID-19. CDR3 loop: CASSQGSSGSETQYF. DNA for the CDR3: TGTGCCAGCAGCCAAGGTTCTAGCGGGAGTGAGACCCAGTACTTC.